This T cell receptor beta chain was recorded in a study of post-analysis software for immune sequencing data. Study results and caveats: Comparison of patients with controls showed about 5 TRBV segments more frequent in patients, TRBV5-6, TRBV5-1 and TRBV20-1 among them.

Unique molecular identifiers were carried by the TCR beta cDNA libraries. TCRdb re-called the PCR reads through MiXCR, storing one row per CDR3 protein. The table has approximately 460,000 distinct CDR3 sequences, nearly 45% seen once. This clonotype occurred a few times. Its antigen is not identified. Trimming took 2 bases from V and 4 from J, leaving 6 bases between them. Germline-derived CDR1 and CDR2 are MDHEN and SYDVKM. The CDR3 length is 12 residues. The receptor's source is a girl between 5 and 17 years old with multiple sclerosis. This chain uses TRBV28 with TRBJ2-7, with D uncertain. The specimen was blood. The CDR3 is CASSLVKYEQYF. DNA of the CDR3: TGTGCCAGCAGTTTAGTAAAGTACGAGCAGTACTTC.